The 7 T cell receptor beta chains presented below share a single source sample, sequenced in a study of regulatory T cells in long-lasting Graves disease. Time point meaning: persistent/refractory GD, antithyroid drugs over 5 years with positive TRAb. Preparation of the TCR library used RNA extracted from PBMCs. Arm-PCR of CDR3 regions and iRepertoire HTBI primers were used to build TCR beta libraries. MiXCR was run by TCRdb on the multiplex PCR reads, yielding one entry per CDR3 protein. Of some 370,000 distinct CDR3 sequences in the sample, under 25% were seen once. The specimen comprised peripheral blood mononuclear cells (PBMCs), sampled when the disease was refractory, from a patient treated with antithyroid drugs. These receptors were taken from a female donor with Graves disease.

The CDR3 region has the DNA TGTGCCACCAGTGATTCTCACCAGGGGTTTGAGCCCCAGCATTTT. As protein: CATSDSHQGFEPQHF. The V call is TRBV24-1, the J call TRBJ1-5; D may be TRBD1 (6 bases). The length of the CDR3 is 15 residues. The germline V gene has CDR1 KGHDR and CDR2 SFDVKD. V lost 2 bases, J lost 8 bases, and 15 bases lay in between.

With regard to this clonotype: A read error may explain this, as a much larger clone is one base away. The chain recombines TRBV6-1 with TRBJ2-5; D is undetermined. The V end lost 3 bases, the J end lost 5 bases, and 10 bases lay between the germline ends. The CDR3 length is 13 residues. Germline loops: CDR1 MNHNS, CDR2 SASEGT. The DNA for the CDR3 is TGTGCCAGCAGTGATTGGGTGGCCGAGACCCAGTACTTC. Residues: CASSDWVAETQYF.

The V call is TRBV7-9, the J call TRBJ2-2; D might be TRBD1 (6 bases). The CDR3 totals 16 residues. V was clipped by 1 base and J by 6 bases, with 15 bases between them. The germline CDR1 and CDR2 sequences are SEHNR and FQNEAQ (reference sequence). The CDR3 loop is CASSLVATGFAGELFF. DNA for the CDR3: TGTGCCAGCAGCTTAGTGGCAACAGGGTTCGCCGGGGAGCTGTTTTTT.

The genes are TRBV7-2 and TRBJ2-3, with a possible D match to TRBD1 (6 bases). Germline assignment: CDR1 SGHTA and CDR2 FQGNSA. V was trimmed by 1 base and J by 3 bases, leaving 8 bases between them. The CDR3 length is 14 residues. The CDR3 nucleotides are TGTGCCAGCAGCTTAGTAGGACAGACAGATACGCAGTATTTT. Translating gives CASSLVGQTDTQYF.

This clonotype was seen repeatedly, ten times or more. The CDR3 nucleotides read TGTGCCAGCAGTGGTTTGGGACTAGCAGGGGAGACCCAGTACTTC. Its protein is CASSGLGLAGETQYF. The V and J genes are TRBV2 and TRBJ2-5; 9 nucleotides match TRBD2. This CDR3 comprises 15 residues. V shed 4 bases, J shed 5 bases, and the junction held 8 bases outside the gene matches. The V gene's germline CDR1 is SNHLY and CDR2 FYNNEI.

For this clonotype: A read error may be the cause here, since a much bigger clone is one base away. In nucleotides, the CDR3 is TGTGCCAGCAGTCGTAGCGGGTTTTTTGGGGAGCTGTTTTTT. Amino acid sequence: CASSRSGFFGELFF. The chain links TRBV12-3 or TRBV12-4 to TRBJ2-2, with 7 positions matching TRBD2. The CDR3 loop spans 14 amino acids. The ends lost 5 bases at V and 8 bases at J; junction bases unmatched: 8.

The chain uses TRBV18 and TRBJ1-1; 7 bases match TRBD1. This CDR3 spans 14 amino acids. J was trimmed by 4 bases and V by 6 bases; bases with no gene match: 8. The germline gives CDR1 KGHSH, CDR2 LQKENI. CDR3 in DNA: TGTGCCAGCTCCGACCAGGGGGGAGTCACTGAAGCTTTCTTT. This encodes CASSDQGGVTEAFF.